This T cell receptor beta chain was sequenced in a study of spatial heterogeneity in lung cancer. The overall study: Sequencing covered available follow-up PBMC samples collected a median of about two years after resection. Sequences of the beta chain were consistently detected in greater numbers than alpha-chain sequences.

The time point denotes: blood at routine non-recurrence follow-up after resection. Without sorting, whole RNA was sequenced from tumor, nontumor lung or frozen PBMC. The presence of a unique molecular identifier marked each TCR cDNA molecule. TCRdb re-derived calls from the 5' RACE reads in MiXCR, one entry per CDR3 protein. The data contain around 110,000 distinct CDR3 sequences, over 9% of them singletons. This CDR3 region has 16 residues. Looked up from germline, CDR1 is SGHVT and CDR2 is SQSDAQ. Trimming pared 2 bases from V and 1 base from J, leaving 12 bases between. The source of this sequence is a male donor with early-stage non-small cell lung cancer. V is TRBV7-4 and J is TRBJ1-5; the D is unclear. This specimen consisted of PBMCs, obtained at follow-up. The DNA of the CDR3 is TGTGCCAGCAGCTTACTCAAGGTAGGGAGCAATCAGCCCCAGCATTTT. It is translated as CASSLLKVGSNQPQHF.